Below are 27 T cell receptor beta chains sequenced from a single sample in a study of blood T cell repertoires in COVID-19. The data were produced by immunoSEQ multiplex PCR, yet TCRdb's version contains in-frame clones alone and is incomplete. The table records approximately 300,000 clones, more than 85% of them present only once. The specimen sequenced was PBMCs or T cells enriched from blood (not recorded which). These receptors all come from a woman aged 25 to 39 who had been exposed to COVID-19.

V usage is TRBV7-6 and J usage is TRBJ2-3, with a possible D match to TRBD2 (6 bases). The CDR3 loop spans 15 amino acids. V was clipped by 5 bases and J by 6 bases, with 18 bases between them. Germline V gives CDR1 SGHVS, CDR2 FNYEAQ. In DNA form, the CDR3 reads TGTGCCAGCAGCGGCCGGGACTTCTTAGGGGATACGCAGTATTTT. As protein: CASSGRDFLGDTQYF. Filled out from reference TRBV7-6 and TRBJ2-3, the complete variable domain reads GAGVSQSPRYKVTKRGQDVALRCDPISGHVSLYWYRQALGQGPEFLTYFNYEAQQDKSGLPNDRFSAERPEGSISTLTIQRTEQRDSAMYRCASSGRDFLGDTQYFGPGTRLTVL.

The gene calls are TRBV13 and TRBJ2-5, with 9 bases that match TRBD2. Trimming removed 0 bases from V and 6 bases from J; junction bases left unmatched: 14. Germline V CDR1 and CDR2: PRHDT, FYEKMQ (reference sequence). This CDR3 spans 18 amino acids. Written as DNA, the CDR3 is TGTGCCAGCAGCTTAGGCCTATGGAGGCGGGGGGGCGGAAAGACCCAGTACTTC. Its protein is CASSLGLWRRGGGKTQYF.

This clone has a single count. The gene calls are TRBV11-2 and TRBJ2-5, with D tentatively TRBD1 (6 bases). This CDR3 comprises 14 residues. Trimming pared 7 bases from V and 2 bases from J, leaving 14 bases between. Germline CDR1 and CDR2: SGHAT and FQNNGV. Written as DNA, the CDR3 is TGTGCCAGCACGGGTACAGGGTGGCAAGAGACCCAGTACTTC. This codes for CASTGTGWQETQYF.

The V gene is TRBV6-6, the J gene TRBJ2-3; D might be TRBD1 (5 bases). The germline V and J ends were trimmed by 2 bases and 1 base, with 10 bases remaining between them. This CDR3 spans 15 amino acids. CDR1 is MNHNY, CDR2 SVGAGI, per germline (reference sequence). In DNA, the CDR3 is TGTGCCAGCAGTTACACCATAGGGGGCACAGATACGCAGTATTTT. Translation gives CASSYTIGGTDTQYF.

The chain combines TRBV6-6 with TRBJ1-5; the match to TRBD1 covers 7 bases. CDR3 length: 16 amino acids. From germline, CDR1 is MNHNY and CDR2 SVGAGI (reference sequence). V shed 5 bases, J shed 0 bases, and the junction held 7 bases outside the gene matches. DNA of the CDR3: TGTGCCAGCAGTGTCCGGGACAGTAATAGCAATCAGCCCCAGCATTTT. Amino acid sequence: CASSVRDSNSNQPQHF.

The V call is TRBV10-2, the J call TRBJ1-6; D is perhaps TRBD1 (6 bases). In germline, CDR1 is WSHSY, CDR2 SAAADI. CDR3 length: 15 residues. V was clipped by 6 bases and J by 0 bases, with 9 bases between them. The CDR3 protein is CASRTGISYNSPLHF. DNA for the CDR3: TGCGCCAGCAGAACAGGGATCTCCTATAATTCACCCCTCCACTTT.

CDR3 sequence: CASSSYSGTEAFF. CDR3 nucleotide sequence: TGTGCCAGCAGTTCATACAGCGGGACTGAAGCTTTCTTT. The chain joins TRBV2 to TRBJ1-1, with no clear D. There are 13 residues in the CDR3. The ends were cut back, 5 bases at V and 5 bases at J, with 12 bases in the middle. CDR1 is SNHLY, CDR2 FYNNEI, per germline.

The chain couples TRBV15 to TRBJ1-4; a possible D gene is TRBD1 (6 bases). Trimming removed 3 bases from V and 6 bases from J, with 14 bases in between. This CDR3 comprises 15 residues. Germline V CDR1 and CDR2: LNHNV, YYDKDF (reference sequence). The CDR3 protein is CATSRLQGVDEKLFF. The CDR3 region has the DNA TGTGCCACCAGCAGGCTACAGGGCGTTGATGAAAAACTGTTTTTT. Full variable domain (rest looked up from reference TRBV15 and TRBJ1-4): DAMVIQNPRYQVTQFGKPVTLSCSQTLNHNVMYWYQQKSSQAPKLLFHYYDKDFNNEADTPDNFQSRRPNTSFCFLDIRSPGLGDTAMYLCATSRLQGVDEKLFFGSGTQLSVL.

This chain uses TRBV3-1 (or the pseudogene TRBV3-2) with TRBJ1-1; tentatively, D is TRBD1 (5 bases). Trimming removed 0 bases from V and 10 bases from J, with 9 bases in between. The CDR3 totals 12 residues. CDR1 is LGHDT and CDR2 is YNNKEL in the germline V gene (reference sequence). The chain's CDR3 is CASSQEGGGAFF. The CDR3, as DNA: TGTGCCAGCAGCCAAGAGGGGGGGGGAGCTTTCTTT.

The chain carries TRBV13 and TRBJ2-7, with D perhaps matching TRBD1 (6 bases). The V end was cut by 5 bases, the J end by 0 bases, with 11 bases between. There are 14 residues in the CDR3. The germline V gene has CDR1 PRHDT and CDR2 FYEKMQ (reference sequence). CDR3 region: CASSPRTASYEQYF. The CDR3, as DNA: TGTGCCAGCAGCCCCCGGACAGCCTCCTACGAGCAGTACTTC.

The rearrangement joins TRBV7-6 to TRBJ2-1; TRBD2 aligns across 14 bases. The trim removed 5 bases at V and 2 bases at J, leaving 2 bases unmatched. Per the germline V gene, CDR1 is SGHVS and CDR2 is FNYEAQ. The CDR3 has 16 amino acids. The CDR3 nucleotides read TGTGCCAGCAGCCGGACTAGCGGGGGGCCCTACAATGAGCAGTTCTTC. Its translation is CASSRTSGGPYNEQFF.

The gene calls are TRBV4-1 and TRBJ1-2; D gene uncertain. The CDR3 length is 14 residues. V was clipped by 4 bases and J by 4 bases, with 13 bases between them. Germline values: CDR1 MGHRA, CDR2 YSYEKL. CDR3 in DNA: TGCGCCAGCAGCCCTGTCGGGGTGACCTATGGCTACACCTTC. It codes for CASSPVGVTYGYTF.

The rearrangement joins TRBV6-5 to TRBJ2-2; D may be TRBD1 (6 bases). With 2 bases removed from V and 5 bases from J, the gap between germline ends came to 12 bases. CDR1 is MNHEY, CDR2 SVGAGI, per germline. The CDR3 runs to 15 residues. The CDR3 reads CASSYKTGPTGELFF. The CDR3 DNA reads as TGTGCCAGCAGTTACAAGACAGGACCGACCGGGGAGCTGTTTTTT.

This chain joins TRBV3-1 (or the pseudogene TRBV3-2) and TRBJ2-3; 7 bases line up with TRBD2. Germline V CDR1 and CDR2: LGHDT, YNNKEL (reference sequence). This CDR3 is 15 amino acids long. The J segment lost 8 bases and the V segment lost 6 bases, leaving 14 bases of the junction unmatched. The CDR3 DNA follows: TGTGCCAGCAGTGATCTAGCTGGGGGGGTCGGTACGCAGTATTTT. This sequence encodes CASSDLAGGVGTQYF.

This CDR3 reads CASSLAQGVWYGYTF. In DNA, the CDR3 is TGTGCCAGCAGCTTAGCGCAGGGGGTATGGTATGGCTACACCTTC. This rearrangement joins TRBV7-9 to TRBJ1-2; 7 bases match TRBD1. The CDR3 covers 15 residues. Per germline, CDR1 SEHNR and CDR2 FQNEAQ (reference sequence). The junction had 6 bases not matched to a gene; V was cut back by 0 bases and J by 5 bases.

The table lists this clone with a few counts. The chain links TRBV5-1 to TRBJ1-1; D unclear. The V and J ends lost 3 bases and 0 bases respectively, with 12 bases between them. Looked up from germline, CDR1 is SGHRS and CDR2 is YFSETQ. The CDR3 runs to 15 residues. The CDR3 nucleotides read TGCGCCAGCAGCTACACGGGAAGTTTGAACACTGAAGCTTTCTTT. It translates to CASSYTGSLNTEAFF.

The chain is built from TRBV5-1 and TRBJ1-1; 7 bases line up with TRBD1. This CDR3 comprises 14 residues. After removal of 0 bases from V and 5 bases from J, the junction contained 4 bases not matched to a gene. CDR1 is SGHRS and CDR2 is YFSETQ in the germline V gene. This CDR3 reads CASSLGQGKTEAFF. The CDR3 coding sequence is TGCGCCAGCAGCTTGGGACAGGGCAAGACTGAAGCTTTCTTT.

The chain carries TRBV12-3 or TRBV12-4 and TRBJ1-4; possible D gene TRBD1, 6 bases. The V and J ends lost 8 bases and 7 bases respectively, with 14 bases between them. CDR3 size: 13 residues. The chain's CDR3 is CASVGGRAEKLFF. DNA for the CDR3: TGTGCCAGCGTCGGGGGGCGCGCTGAAAAACTGTTTTTT.

The J gene is TRBJ1-3, the V gene TRBV5-5; 7 bases line up with TRBD1. This CDR3 spans 19 amino acids. CDR1 is SGHKS and CDR2 is YYEKEE in the germline V gene (reference sequence). Unmatched junction bases numbered 19, after V lost 0 bases and J lost 7 bases. The CDR3 DNA reads as TGTGCCAGCAGCTTGGCCGCGTCCGACAGGGTGAGATCGTGGAACACCATATATTTT. It encodes CASSLAASDRVRSWNTIYF.

The chain has TRBV3-1 (or the pseudogene TRBV3-2) and TRBJ2-2; 14 bases are shared with TRBD2. This CDR3 has 18 amino acids. The junction had 5 bases not matched to a gene; V was cut back by 4 bases and J by 1 base. Germline-derived CDR1 and CDR2 are LGHDT and YNNKEL (reference sequence). The CDR3, as DNA: TGTGCCAGCAGCCGAACCGGGACTAGCGGGGGGAACACCGGGGAGCTGTTTTTT. It specifies CASSRTGTSGGNTGELFF.

As concerns this clone: Other DNA sequences in this sample translate to the same CDR3. The rearrangement joins TRBV12-3 or TRBV12-4 to TRBJ1-1, with TRBD1 as a possible D gene (5 bases). The CDR3 consists of 13 residues. V was trimmed by 5 bases and J by 4 bases, leaving 11 bases between them. DNA of the CDR3: TGTGCCAGCAGTCTGAGACAGAGCACTGAAGCTTTCTTT. This codes for CASSLRQSTEAFF.

The chain's CDR3 is CASSSLPAGGKNQQFF. In nucleotides, the CDR3 is TGTGCCAGCAGCTCCCTACCCGCGGGGGGGAAGAATCAGCAGTTCTTC. V and J are TRBV7-2 and TRBJ2-1; TRBD2 matches 9 bases. The CDR3 covers 16 residues. V lost 4 bases and J lost 11; bases outside the gene matches: 15. CDR1 SGHTA and CDR2 FQGNSA come from the germline V gene.

V gene TRBV7-3 combines with J gene TRBJ2-3; D is ambiguous. Germline CDR1 and CDR2: SGHTA and FQGTGA. This CDR3 spans 15 amino acids. Between the trimmed V and J ends, which lost 2 bases and 3 bases, there was a span of 12 bases. The CDR3 is CASSLRRPGTDTQYF. In DNA form, the CDR3 reads TGTGCCAGCAGCTTACGGCGACCCGGGACAGATACGCAGTATTTT.

The rearrangement uses TRBV5-4 and TRBJ2-5; 10 bases line up with TRBD1. CDR1 SGHNT and CDR2 YYREEE come from the germline V gene (reference sequence). The CDR3 is made up of 15 amino acids. Trimming removed 0 bases from V and 8 bases from J; junction bases left unmatched: 7. The DNA for the CDR3 is TGTGCCAGCAGCTTGGAGGCGACAGGGGGCTACACCCAGTACTTC. It yields the protein CASSLEATGGYTQYF.

The V and J genes are TRBV24-1 and TRBJ2-1; 7 bases line up with TRBD1. There are 14 residues in the CDR3. The germline V gene encodes CDR1 KGHDR and CDR2 SFDVKD. J lost 4 bases, V lost 8 bases, and 7 bases had no gene match. The CDR3 coding sequence is TGTGCCACCACGTCAGGGGGTCCATACAATGAGCAGTTCTTC. Translation: CATTSGGPYNEQFF.

This clone was observed once. V usage is TRBV3-1 (or the pseudogene TRBV3-2) and J usage is TRBJ2-3; D is uncertain. Germline V gene data show CDR1 as LGHDT and CDR2 as YNNKEL (reference sequence). Deletions cut 8 bases from V and 0 bases from J, with 9 bases between. The CDR3 has 13 amino acids. The CDR3 DNA sequence: TGTGCCAGCGGGCGACCAAGCACAGATACGCAGTATTTT. As protein: CASGRPSTDTQYF.

J is TRBJ2-7 and V is TRBV21-1; the DNA was not used to check the table's D call, TRBD1. TRBV21-1 counts as a pseudogene. There are 17 residues in the CDR3. The CDR3 sequence: CASSKEMVGQGDGEQYF. CDR3 bases: TGTGCCAGCAGCAAAGAAATGGTAGGGCAGGGGGATGGCGAGCAGTACTTC.